This T cell receptor (beta chain) was sequenced in a study of cytomegalovirus exposure and HLA in healthy donors. Comments on this clone: The antigen remains unidentified.

Between the trimmed V and J ends, which lost 6 bases and 5 bases, there was a span of 16 bases. The germline CDR1 and CDR2 sequences are MNHEY and SVGAGI. The length of the CDR3 is 14 residues. The PCR made use of 60 Vbeta and 13 Jbeta primers. Assay used: immunoSEQ multiplex PCR; TCRdb lists only in-frame clones, some missing. The sample holds some 180,000 clones; about four fifths are singletons and the top ten take about 2.1%. Study findings and constraints: The listing of roughly 160 TCR beta chains classed them as cytomegalovirus-associated. CMV serostatus was the only immune exposure information that was available.

The gene calls are TRBV6-5 and TRBJ1-1; D gene uncertain. Sequenced material: PBMCs. This sequence was found in a woman in her twenties or thirties in good health and CMV-seronegative. For the CDR3, the DNA is TGTGCCAGCAGGAGGCAAAGCAGAACGACTGAAGCTTTCTTT. Translated: CASRRQSRTTEAFF.